Below, 8 T cell receptor beta chains from the same sample are listed, as sequenced in a study of shared clonotypes between healthy human individuals. Sequencing was performed with immunoSEQ multiplex PCR; in TCRdb, only in-frame clones are kept and a portion is missing. Of fewer than 1.6 million clones listed, approximately 98.5% are singletons. Sequencing used naive CD4+ T cells sorted from blood. Subset indicated: CD45RA+ positively selected. These receptor sequences come from a man younger than 40 in good health.

V gene TRBV15 combines with J gene TRBJ2-3; D call uncertain. CDR3 length equals 16 residues. With 1 base removed from V and 2 bases from J, the gap between germline ends came to 13 bases. Germline assignment: CDR1 LNHNV and CDR2 YYDKDF (reference sequence). In nucleotides, the CDR3 is TGTGCCACCAGCAGAGTATTGGCGGTTTCCACAGATACGCAGTATTTT. This codes for CATSRVLAVSTDTQYF. The variable domain in full, with the rest retrieved from reference TRBV15 and TRBJ2-3, is DAMVIQNPRYQVTQFGKPVTLSCSQTLNHNVMYWYQQKSSQAPKLLFHYYDKDFNNEADTPDNFQSRRPNTSFCFLDIRSPGLGDTAMYLCATSRVLAVSTDTQYFGPGTRLTVL.

This sequence joins TRBV7-2 and TRBJ1-2; TRBD1 matches at 8 bases. J gave up 6 bases and V 6 bases, and 12 bases lay outside the gene matches. The CDR3 totals 15 residues. Germline V CDR1 and CDR2: SGHTA, FQGNSA. CDR3 protein: CASRRPDRDVDGYTF. DNA of the CDR3: TGTGCCAGCAGACGACCGGACAGGGACGTTGATGGCTACACCTTC.

V and J are TRBV28 and TRBJ2-7; D unclear. V was clipped by 6 bases and J by 4 bases, with 13 bases between them. Germline V gives CDR1 MDHEN, CDR2 SYDVKM. The CDR3 contains 13 residues. The CDR3 loop reads CASRGPVSYEQYF. For the CDR3, the DNA is TGTGCCAGCAGAGGACCGGTCTCTTACGAGCAGTACTTC.

The J gene is TRBJ1-1, the V gene TRBV28; D gene uncertain. Germline V gives CDR1 MDHEN, CDR2 SYDVKM. The V end was cut by 8 bases, the J end by 8 bases, with 15 bases between. CDR3 length: 12 amino acids. This CDR3 reads CASSRLNLEAFF. CDR3 bases: TGTGCCAGCTCGCGGTTGAACTTAGAAGCTTTCTTT. Variable domain in full (rest from reference TRBV28 and TRBJ1-1): DVKVTQSSRYLVKRTGEKVFLECVQDMDHENMFWYRQDPGLGLRLIYFSYDVKMKEKGDIPEGYSVSREKKERFSLILESASTNQTSMYLCASSRLNLEAFFGQGTRLTVV.

This sequence joins TRBV5-4 and TRBJ2-3; TRBD2 aligns across 7 bases. The germline V gene has CDR1 SGHNT and CDR2 YYREEE (reference sequence). With V trimmed by 0 bases and J by 0 bases, 10 bases remained unmatched. The CDR3 sequence is 18 residues long. The CDR3 protein is CASSLAPGRRGSTDTQYF. DNA of the CDR3: TGTGCCAGCAGCTTGGCTCCGGGTCGGCGGGGGAGCACAGATACGCAGTATTTT.

The genes are TRBV5-4 and TRBJ2-1, with TRBD2 matching 7 bases. Per germline, CDR1 SGHNT and CDR2 YYREEE (reference sequence). This CDR3 has 15 amino acids. The V segment lost 4 bases and the J segment 4 bases; nucleotides outside the gene matches: 8. The CDR3 nucleotides are TGTGCCAGCAGCGCCCGGCTAGCGGATTACAATGAGCAGTTCTTC. Its translation is CASSARLADYNEQFF.

This clone was seen a single time. The chain uses TRBV19 and TRBJ1-5; TRBD1 is a possible D gene (6 bases). The germline V gene has CDR1 LNHDA and CDR2 SQIVND (reference sequence). The CDR3 has 15 residues. The V and J ends lost 11 bases and 2 bases respectively, with 19 bases between them. The CDR3 sequence: CACGTFPRGNQPQHF. The CDR3 nucleotides are TGTGCCTGTGGGACATTTCCGAGGGGCAATCAGCCCCAGCATTTT.

With respect to this clone: The sample carries other DNA sequences with the same CDR3. The chain recombines TRBV5-1 with TRBJ2-3, with 9 bases matching TRBD2. The CDR3 has 15 amino acids. V was pared by 2 bases and J by 6 bases, with 7 bases of the junction left unmatched. Germline V CDR1 and CDR2: SGHRS, YFSETQ. The CDR3 coding sequence is TGCGCCAGCAGCTTATCCGTTGCGGGAGGGGATACGCAGTATTTT. Its translation: CASSLSVAGGDTQYF.